A selection of T cell receptor beta chains follows, all from one sample in a study of T cells in Graves' hyperthyroidism and ophthalmopathy. A single record per CDR3 protein comes from TCRdb applying MiXCR to the multiplex PCR reads. The sample holds 350,000 to 400,000 distinct CDR3 sequences, less than 20% seen once. Input material: blood. The receptors were sampled from a man between 18 and 35 years old with Graves' ophthalmopathy. CDR3s include the opening cysteine and the closing phenylalanine or tryptophan. A D gene is named only where the DNA matches it firmly. Part of the rows lack a size; the others show once, few, many or a class for expanded clones.

J: TRBJ1-1
V: TRBV12-3/TRBV12-4
size: many
D: TRBD1
DNA: TGTGCCAGCAGTTTTACAGGGGGGGACACTGAAGCTTTCTTT
CDR3: CASSFTGGDTEAFF

J: TRBJ1-5
V: TRBV9
size: once
D: NA
DNA: TGTGCCAGCAGCGTAGGGTCAGGGAACCATCAGCCCCAGCATTTT
CDR3: CASSVGSGNHQPQHF

J: TRBJ1-1
V: TRBV29-1
size: few
D: NA
DNA: TGCAGCCCAACCCCCGCTCGGGGGGGCTCTGAAGCTTTCTTT
CDR3: CSPTPARGGSEAFF

J: TRBJ1-4
V: TRBV18
size: NA
D: NA
DNA: TGTGCCAGCTCACCTAGCAGGGTTTATTCCGAAAAACTGTCTTTT
CDR3: CASSPSRVYSEKLSF

J: TRBJ2-5
V: TRBV6-1
size: many
D: TRBD2
DNA: TGTGCCAGCAGTGAAGAGGTAGCGGGGGGGAAAGAGACCCAGTACTTC
CDR3: CASSEEVAGGKETQYF

J: TRBJ1-6
V: TRBV27
size: few
D: NA
DNA: TGTGCCAGCAGTTTTTTCGAGAATTCACCCCTCCACTTT
CDR3: CASSFFENSPLHF

J: TRBJ1-1
V: TRBV4-1
size: few
D: TRBD1
DNA: TGCGCCAGCAGCCAAGTGCTCCAGGGGGCGCGTGTACATTTGAACACTGAAGCTTTCTTT
CDR3: CASSQVLQGARVHLNTEAFF

J: TRBJ2-7
V: TRBV3-1
size: many
D: NA
DNA: TGTGCCAGCAGCCGCAGCGTGCCTGAGCAGTACTTC
CDR3: CASSRSVPEQYF

J: TRBJ1-2
V: TRBV3-1
size: many
D: NA
DNA: TGTGCCAGCAGCCAACACTCGGAGGGTGTCTATGGCTACACCTTC
CDR3: CASSQHSEGVYGYTF

J: TRBJ1-2
V: TRBV5-1
size: NA
D: TRBD1
DNA: TGCGCCAGCAGCTTCCGGGACAGCCCTTATGGCTACACCTTC
CDR3: CASSFRDSPYGYTF

J: TRBJ2-2
V: TRBV14
size: few
D: NA
DNA: TGTGCCAGCAGCCCCTGGACAGCGGTGACCGGGGAGCTGTTTTTT
CDR3: CASSPWTAVTGELFF

J: TRBJ1-2
V: TRBV28
size: many
D: NA
DNA: TGTGCCAGCAGTTTGGGTCGGTTAAGCCTCTATGGCTACACCTTC
CDR3: CASSLGRLSLYGYTF

J: TRBJ1-1
V: TRBV7-3
size: many
D: NA
DNA: TGTGCCAGCAGCTCACTGGGGGGGGGCACTGAAGCTTTCTTT
CDR3: CASSSLGGGTEAFF

J: TRBJ2-3
V: TRBV5-1
size: many
D: NA
DNA: TGCGCCAGCTCGGAAGAGAAAGATCGAGGTGTGGTGACGCAGTATTTT
CDR3: CASSEEKDRGVVTQYF

J: TRBJ2-5
V: TRBV19
size: NA
D: TRBD2
DNA: TGTGCCAGTAACCCGGGGGGGCCCCAAGAGACCCAGTACTTC
CDR3: CASNPGGPQETQYF

J: TRBJ1-6
V: TRBV4-1
size: few
D: NA
DNA: TGCGCCAGCAGCCAAGTCGCGGGAGGTAATTCACCCCTCCACTTT
CDR3: CASSQVAGGNSPLHF

J: TRBJ2-7
V: TRBV4-1
size: NA
D: NA
DNA: TGCGCCAGCAGCTCCGCGGGACAGAGCTCCTACGAGCAGTACTTC
CDR3: CASSSAGQSSYEQYF

J: TRBJ2-7
V: TRBV7-2
size: NA
D: TRBD1
DNA: TGTGCCAGCAGCTTCCCCAGGGGGTCGGTCTACGAGCAGTACTTC
CDR3: CASSFPRGSVYEQYF

J: TRBJ2-7
V: TRBV4-1
size: NA
D: TRBD2
DNA: TGCGCCAGCAGCCAAGGCGGGGGGGCCTACGAGCAGTACTTC
CDR3: CASSQGGGAYEQYF

J: TRBJ1-5
V: TRBV18
size: many
D: NA
DNA: TGTGCCAGCTCACGGGGAGCTAATCAGCCCCAGCATTTT
CDR3: CASSRGANQPQHF

J: TRBJ2-1
V: TRBV18
size: few
D: TRBD1
DNA: TGTGCCAGCTCACCACCGGGACAGCTCTACAATGAGCAGTTCTTC
CDR3: CASSPPGQLYNEQFF

J: TRBJ2-1
V: TRBV7-2
size: many
D: TRBD2
DNA: TGTGCCAGCAGCCCAGGGACTAGCTACAATGAGCAGTTCTTC
CDR3: CASSPGTSYNEQFF

J: TRBJ1-5
V: TRBV7-9
size: few
D: TRBD1
DNA: TGTGCCAGCAGCCGCGACGAGTGGACAGGGGGCCCGTATAGCAATCAGCCCCAGCATTTT
CDR3: CASSRDEWTGGPYSNQPQHF

J: TRBJ2-2
V: TRBV20-1
size: many
D: TRBD1
DNA: TGCAGTGCCAGGGCAGGGGGCGACACCGGGGAGCTGTTTTTT
CDR3: CSARAGGDTGELFF

J: TRBJ1-6
V: TRBV20-1
size: NA
D: NA
DNA: TGCAGTGCTAGAGATCGGGCAGTTGGTAATTCACCCCTCCACTTT
CDR3: CSARDRAVGNSPLHF

J: TRBJ1-1
V: TRBV24-1
size: many
D: TRBD1
DNA: TGTGCCACCAGTGCTGGGACAGGGGGCGGGACTGAAGCTTTCTTT
CDR3: CATSAGTGGGTEAFF

J: TRBJ2-1
V: TRBV7-3
size: many
D: TRBD2
DNA: TGTGCCAGCAGCCAGCATGAGGGACTAGCGGGGGGTAAATCCTACAATGAGCAGTTCTTC
CDR3: CASSQHEGLAGGKSYNEQFF

J: TRBJ2-7
V: TRBV11-2
size: NA
D: NA
DNA: TGTGCCAGCAGCCCAATTAAGGACTTCACCTACGAGCAGTACTTC
CDR3: CASSPIKDFTYEQYF

J: TRBJ1-3
V: TRBV3-1
size: many
D: NA
DNA: TGTGCCAGCAGCTTAGGGGAGCTGGGTCCTGGAAACACCATATATTTT
CDR3: CASSLGELGPGNTIYF

J: TRBJ2-3
V: TRBV9
size: NA
D: TRBD2
DNA: TGTGCCAGCAGCGTACTAAGCGGGGGCACAGATACGCAGTATTTT
CDR3: CASSVLSGGTDTQYF

J: TRBJ1-2
V: TRBV6-1
size: NA
D: NA
DNA: TGTGCCAGTAAATTCCCGGCGGGTGGCTACACCTTC
CDR3: CASKFPAGGYTF

J: TRBJ1-1
V: TRBV5-4
size: once
D: TRBD1
DNA: TGTGCCAGCAGCTACCCTGACAGGGAGAACACTGAAGCTTTCTTT
CDR3: CASSYPDRENTEAFF

J: TRBJ1-4
V: TRBV15
size: NA
D: NA
DNA: TGTGCCACCGAACAAGGGAGGGGGGTTGAAAAACTGTTTTTT
CDR3: CATEQGRGVEKLFF

J: TRBJ2-5
V: TRBV5-1
size: few
D: TRBD1
DNA: TGCGCCAGCAGCTTGGGGCAGGGGGCGAAAGAGACCCAGTACTTC
CDR3: CASSLGQGAKETQYF

J: TRBJ1-2
V: TRBV19
size: few
D: NA
DNA: TGTGCCAGTAGTATAGCGTGGTCCCCTAACTATGGCTACACCTTC
CDR3: CASSIAWSPNYGYTF

J: TRBJ1-6
V: TRBV9
size: NA
D: NA
DNA: TGTGCCAGCAGCGTAGGGGGAGGAGGTTCACCCCTCCACTTT
CDR3: CASSVGGGGSPLHF

J: TRBJ2-3
V: TRBV20-1
size: medium-sized
D: NA
DNA: TGCAGTGCCCGCGAGCACCCGCAGTATTTT
CDR3: CSAREHPQYF

J: TRBJ2-2
V: TRBV7-9
size: NA
D: TRBD1
DNA: TGTGCCAGCAGCCAAGGACCGACAGGGAGGAACACCGGGGAGCTGTTTTTT
CDR3: CASSQGPTGRNTGELFF

J: TRBJ2-7
V: TRBV12-3/TRBV12-4
size: many
D: TRBD2
DNA: TGTGCCAGCAGTTTAGAGCCTAGCGGGGGGGCTTACGAGCAGTACTTC
CDR3: CASSLEPSGGAYEQYF

J: TRBJ1-4
V: TRBV14
size: NA
D: NA
DNA: TGTGCCAGCAGCCAAGATATGGGGGGCGAAAAACTGTTTTTT
CDR3: CASSQDMGGEKLFF

J: TRBJ2-7
V: TRBV20-1
size: NA
D: TRBD1
DNA: TGCAGTGCTAGAGAGTCTAGGACAGGGGGTGGGGAGCAGTACTTC
CDR3: CSARESRTGGGEQYF

J: TRBJ1-1
V: TRBV6-5
size: many
D: TRBD1
DNA: TGTGCCAGCAGTTACTCCGGACAGGGAACGATGAACACTGAAGCTTTCTTT
CDR3: CASSYSGQGTMNTEAFF

J: TRBJ2-3
V: TRBV3-1
size: NA
D: NA
DNA: TGTGCCAGCGGCCAAGCGAGGGGACTCGCACCAGATACGCAGTATTTT
CDR3: CASGQARGLAPDTQYF

J: TRBJ1-2
V: TRBV5-1
size: few
D: NA
DNA: TGTGCCAGCAGTTCCCTAAGTGGGCAGGGCCATGGCTACACCTTC
CDR3: CASSSLSGQGHGYTF

J: TRBJ1-2
V: TRBV2
size: many
D: TRBD1
DNA: TGTGCCAGCAGCCGGACAGGGTACGACTATGGCTACACCTTC
CDR3: CASSRTGYDYGYTF

J: TRBJ2-4
V: TRBV6-1
size: NA
D: NA
DNA: TGTGCCAGCAGCGTTGCGGGTGTTATGGAAAACATTCAGTACTTC
CDR3: CASSVAGVMENIQYF

J: TRBJ2-3
V: TRBV4-1
size: few
D: NA
DNA: TGCGCCAGCAGCCAAGTGGAAACTGGGGGGTACACAGATACGCAGTATTTT
CDR3: CASSQVETGGYTDTQYF

J: TRBJ1-2
V: TRBV10-3
size: NA
D: TRBD1
DNA: TGTGCCTCCAGGGGGCGCGGACCTTATGGCTACACCTTC
CDR3: CASRGRGPYGYTF

J: TRBJ2-7
V: TRBV3-1
size: many
D: NA
DNA: TGTGCCAGCAGCAGGGACTCAATAGACTCCTACGAGCAGTACTTC
CDR3: CASSRDSIDSYEQYF

J: TRBJ1-5
V: TRBV20-1
size: many
D: TRBD1
DNA: TGCAGTGCTAGACACCGGGACAGGGGGACTTATAGCAATCAGCCCCAGCATTTT
CDR3: CSARHRDRGTYSNQPQHF

J: TRBJ2-1
V: TRBV7-3
size: NA
D: NA
DNA: TGTGCCAGCAGCTTAAGACTGCCCAATGAGCAGTTCTTC
CDR3: CASSLRLPNEQFF

J: TRBJ2-2
V: TRBV4-1
size: NA
D: NA
DNA: TGCGCCAGCAGCCAACATAAGTCCGGGCGGAACACCGGGGAGCTGTTTTTT
CDR3: CASSQHKSGRNTGELFF

J: TRBJ1-6
V: TRBV6-1
size: NA
D: NA
DNA: TGTGCCAGCACATTCCAGGACGGGTATAATTCACCCCTCCACTTT
CDR3: CASTFQDGYNSPLHF

J: TRBJ1-5
V: TRBV10-1
size: NA
D: NA
DNA: TGCGCCAGCAGTGACAGGGTTGATCAGCCCCAGCATTTT
CDR3: CASSDRVDQPQHF